The next 5 T cell receptor beta chains were all read from a single sample in a study of OX40 agonist ivuxolimab in advanced cancers. Sequencing used immunoSEQ multiplex PCR; TCRdb keeps in-frame clones, though not all of them. This table has 45,000 to 70,000 clones, over 80% appearing once. The sample here was CD4+ or CD8+ T cells sorted from blood, taken in a trial of the OX40 agonist ivuxolimab. All receptors come from an adult with an advanced solid tumor such as melanoma, head and neck, liver or kidney cancer.

This chain links TRBV6-1 with TRBJ1-1; D may be TRBD1 (5 bases). CDR3 length: 15 residues. The V gene lost 2 bases and the J gene lost 1 base, with 11 bases spanning the gap. Germline values: CDR1 MNHNS, CDR2 SASEGT. CDR3 DNA sequence: TGTGCCAGCAGTGAAAAGGGGCAGCGGAACACTGAAGCTTTCTTT. Protein: CASSEKGQRNTEAFF.

V gene TRBV11-2 combines with J gene TRBJ2-7; 8 bases line up with TRBD1. CDR1 is SGHAT and CDR2 is FQNNGV in the germline V gene. This CDR3 region has 14 residues. V gave up 4 bases and J gave up 6 bases; unmatched junction bases: 8. CDR3 residues: CASSSDRERREQYF. The CDR3 coding sequence is TGTGCCAGCAGCTCGGACAGGGAACGACGCGAGCAGTACTTC.

The sample holds one count of this clone. The chain couples TRBV6-6 to TRBJ1-1; TRBD1 agrees at 8 bases. Trimming took 6 bases from V and 4 from J; bases not matched to a gene: 4. Germline V gene data show CDR1 as MNHNY and CDR2 as SVGAGI (reference sequence). CDR3 length: 13 residues. This CDR3 is CASRADRGTEAFF. The CDR3 nucleotides are TGTGCCAGCAGAGCCGACAGGGGCACTGAAGCTTTCTTT.

The chain couples TRBV19 to TRBJ2-3; 11 bases map to TRBD1. The CDR3 has 15 amino acids. V lost 4 bases, J lost 5 bases, and 5 bases stayed unmatched. The germline CDR1 and CDR2 sequences are LNHDA and SQIVND (reference sequence). CDR3 amino acids: CASSTGDRGIDTQYF. In DNA, the CDR3 is TGTGCCAGTAGTACGGGGGACAGGGGGATAGATACGCAGTATTTT.

The chain employs TRBV5-4 and TRBJ2-1; 8 bases are shared with TRBD2. With V trimmed by 4 bases and J by 10 bases, 13 bases remained unmatched. Germline CDR1 and CDR2: SGHNT and YYREEE (reference sequence). This CDR3 spans 15 amino acids. The CDR3 DNA reads TGTGCCAGCAGCCCGGGACTAGGAGGAAGAGACGAGCAGTTCTTC. Its translation: CASSPGLGGRDEQFF.